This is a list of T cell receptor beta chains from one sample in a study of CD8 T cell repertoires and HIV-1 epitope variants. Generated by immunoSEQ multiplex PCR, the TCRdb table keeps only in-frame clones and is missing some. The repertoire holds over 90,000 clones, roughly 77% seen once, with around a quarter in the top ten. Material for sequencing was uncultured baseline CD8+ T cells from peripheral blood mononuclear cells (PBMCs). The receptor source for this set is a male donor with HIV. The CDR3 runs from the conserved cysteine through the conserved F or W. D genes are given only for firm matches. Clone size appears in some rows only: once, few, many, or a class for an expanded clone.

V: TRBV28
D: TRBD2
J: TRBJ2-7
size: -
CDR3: CASRTSGSSYEQYF
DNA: TGTGCCAGCCGCACTAGCGGAAGCTCCTACGAGCAGTACTTC

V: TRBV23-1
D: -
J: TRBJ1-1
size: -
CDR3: CASSLHWDPKNTEAFF
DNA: TGCGCCAGCAGTCTCCACTGGGACCCCAAGAACACTGAAGCTTTCTTT

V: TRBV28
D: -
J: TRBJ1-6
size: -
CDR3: CASSFRPSGSPLHF
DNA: TGTGCCAGCAGTTTTCGACCGTCGGGTTCACCCCTCCACTTT

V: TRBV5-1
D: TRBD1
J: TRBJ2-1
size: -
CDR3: CASSRAGGEDEQFF
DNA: TGCGCCAGCAGCCGGGCAGGGGGCGAAGATGAGCAGTTCTTC

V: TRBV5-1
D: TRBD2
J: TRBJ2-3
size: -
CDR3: CASSFNGRAGTDTQYF
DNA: TGCGCCAGCAGCTTTAACGGGAGGGCCGGGACAGATACGCAGTATTTT

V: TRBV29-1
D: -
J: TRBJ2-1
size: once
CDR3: CSVVGGKGDEQFF
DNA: TGCAGCGTTGTAGGAGGGAAGGGGGATGAGCAGTTCTTC

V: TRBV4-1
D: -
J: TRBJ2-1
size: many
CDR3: CASSRIGDYNEQFF
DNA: TGCGCCAGCAGCCGTATAGGCGATTACAATGAGCAGTTCTTC

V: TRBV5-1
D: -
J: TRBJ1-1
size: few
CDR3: CASSLADARREAFF
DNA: TGCGCCAGCAGCTTGGCGGACGCTCGGAGGGAAGCTTTCTTT

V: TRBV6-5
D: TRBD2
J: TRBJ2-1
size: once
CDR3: CASSYGTSGGEQFF
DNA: TGTGCCAGCAGTTACGGGACTAGCGGAGGAGAGCAGTTCTTC

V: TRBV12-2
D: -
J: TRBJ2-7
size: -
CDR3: CASRSRGTFSYEQYF
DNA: TGTGCAAGTCGCTCTAGAGGGACCTTCTCCTACGAGCAGTACTTC

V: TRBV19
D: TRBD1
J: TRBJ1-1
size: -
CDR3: CASGATGGNTEAFF
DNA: TGTGCCAGTGGAGCGACAGGGGGGAACACTGAAGCTTTCTTT

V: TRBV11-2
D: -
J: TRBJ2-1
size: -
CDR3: CASSRSNEQFF
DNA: TGTGCCAGCAGCCGGAGTAATGAGCAGTTCTTC

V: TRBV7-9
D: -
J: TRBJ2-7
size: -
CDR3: CASGPGGVQGYEQYF
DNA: TGTGCCAGCGGACCCGGAGGAGTACAGGGCTACGAGCAGTACTTC

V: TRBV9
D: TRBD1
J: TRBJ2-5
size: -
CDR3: CASSASGTGEETQYF
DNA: TGTGCCAGCAGCGCCAGTGGGACAGGGGAAGAGACCCAGTACTTC

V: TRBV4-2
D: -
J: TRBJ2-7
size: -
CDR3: CASSQVRGSGIRMDF
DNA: TGTGCCAGCAGCCAAGTTAGAGGTAGCGGAATCCGCATGGACTTC

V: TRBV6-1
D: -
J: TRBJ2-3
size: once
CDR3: CASSRTDYTDTQYF
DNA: TGTGCCAGCAGCCGGACAGATTACACAGATACGCAGTATTTT

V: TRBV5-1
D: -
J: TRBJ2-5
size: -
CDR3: CASTTGYESETQYF
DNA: TGCGCCAGCACCACAGGGTATGAATCAGAGACCCAGTACTTC

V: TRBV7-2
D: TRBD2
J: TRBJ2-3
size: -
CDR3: CASSGMTSGTPDTQYF
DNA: TGTGCCAGCAGCGGAATGACTAGCGGGACTCCAGATACGCAGTATTTT

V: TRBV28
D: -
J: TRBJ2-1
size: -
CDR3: CASSLVVSGDDEQFF
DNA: TGTGCCAGCAGCTTGGTTGTGTCAGGGGACGATGAGCAGTTCTTC

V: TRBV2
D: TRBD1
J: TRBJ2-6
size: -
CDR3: CASTGTGRSGANVLTF
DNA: TGTGCCAGCACCGGGACAGGGCGTTCTGGGGCCAACGTCCTGACTTTC

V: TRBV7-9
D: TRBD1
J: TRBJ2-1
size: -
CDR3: CASSSITGGASNEQFF
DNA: TGTGCCAGCAGCTCAATAACAGGGGGCGCATCAAATGAGCAGTTCTTC

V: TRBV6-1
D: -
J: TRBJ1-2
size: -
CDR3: CASTRVRADSRGYTF
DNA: TGTGCCAGCACACGGGTACGGGCCGATAGTCGAGGCTACACCTTC

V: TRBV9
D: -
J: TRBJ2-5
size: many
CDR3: CASSVTPWGEETQYF
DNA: TGTGCCAGCAGCGTAACCCCGTGGGGCGAAGAGACCCAGTACTTC

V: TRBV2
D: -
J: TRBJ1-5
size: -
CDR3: CASSEQRGPQHF
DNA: TGTGCCAGCAGTGAACAAAGAGGGCCCCAGCATTTT

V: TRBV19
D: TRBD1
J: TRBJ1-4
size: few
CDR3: CASSIRQGLNEKLFF
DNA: TGTGCCAGTAGTATCCGACAGGGCTTAAATGAAAAACTGTTTTTT

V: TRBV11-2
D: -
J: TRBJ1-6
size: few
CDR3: CASSLASRVSPLHF
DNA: TGTGCCAGCAGCTTAGCCTCCCGGGTTTCACCCCTCCACTTT

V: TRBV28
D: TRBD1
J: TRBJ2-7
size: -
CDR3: CASSLWWITGQGLTYEQYF
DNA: TGTGCCAGCAGTTTATGGTGGATTACGGGACAGGGGTTAACCTACGAGCAGTACTTC

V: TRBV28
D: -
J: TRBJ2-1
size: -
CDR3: CASSYSSYNEQFF
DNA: TGTGCCAGCAGTTATAGCTCCTACAATGAGCAGTTCTTC

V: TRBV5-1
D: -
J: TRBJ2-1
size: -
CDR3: CASSSSEAGRQFF
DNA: TGCGCCAGCAGCTCTTCAGAGGCGGGAAGGCAGTTCTTC

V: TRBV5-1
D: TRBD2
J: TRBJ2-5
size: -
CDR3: CASSSQTSGRETQYF
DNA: TGCGCCAGCAGCTCCCAGACTAGCGGTAGGGAGACCCAGTACTTC

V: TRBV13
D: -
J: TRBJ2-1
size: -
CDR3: CASSLNSELSYNEQFF
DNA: TGTGCCAGCAGCTTAAATAGCGAGTTATCCTACAATGAGCAGTTCTTC

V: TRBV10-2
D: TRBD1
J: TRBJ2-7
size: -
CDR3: CASRVQGAREQYF
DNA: TGCGCCAGCAGAGTTCAGGGGGCCCGGGAGCAGTACTTC

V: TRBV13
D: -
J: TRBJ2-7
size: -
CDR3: CASREGASEQYF
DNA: TGTGCCAGCAGGGAGGGGGCGTCCGAGCAGTACTTC

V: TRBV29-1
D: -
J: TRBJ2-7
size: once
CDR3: CSVAGSAGEQYF
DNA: TGCAGCGTTGCAGGCAGTGCGGGCGAGCAGTACTTC

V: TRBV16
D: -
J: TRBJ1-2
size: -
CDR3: CASSLIGANYGYTF
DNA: TGTGCCAGCAGCCTCATAGGGGCTAACTATGGCTACACCTTC

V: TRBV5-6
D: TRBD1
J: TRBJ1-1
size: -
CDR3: CASSSWTGGTFF
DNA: TGTGCCAGCAGCTCTTGGACAGGGGGGACTTTCTTT

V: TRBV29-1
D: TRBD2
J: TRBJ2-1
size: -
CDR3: CSVRLNGGRASEQFF
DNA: TGCAGCGTACGCCTGAATGGCGGGAGGGCCTCTGAGCAGTTCTTC

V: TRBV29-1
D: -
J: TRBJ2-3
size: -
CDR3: CSVAGGVGSDTQYF
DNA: TGCAGCGTTGCAGGGGGGGTTGGATCAGATACGCAGTATTTT

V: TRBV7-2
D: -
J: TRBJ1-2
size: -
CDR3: CASSLNPGTDGYTF
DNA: TGTGCCAGCAGCTTAAATCCAGGGACCGATGGCTACACCTTC

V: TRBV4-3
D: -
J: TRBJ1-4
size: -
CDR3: CASSQEQGRVEKLFF
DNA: TGCGCCAGCAGCCAAGAGCAGGGGCGGGTTGAAAAACTGTTTTTT

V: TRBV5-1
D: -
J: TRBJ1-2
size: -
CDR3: CASSPGLGEGYTF
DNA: TGCGCCAGCAGCCCGGGACTAGGGGAAGGCTACACCTTC

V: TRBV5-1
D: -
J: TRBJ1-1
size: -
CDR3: CASSFPKGENTEAFF
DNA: TGCGCCAGCAGCTTTCCCAAAGGGGAGAACACTGAAGCTTTCTTT

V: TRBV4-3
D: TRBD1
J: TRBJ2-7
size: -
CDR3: CASSPTGGFYEQYF
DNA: TGCGCCAGCAGCCCGACAGGGGGCTTTTACGAGCAGTACTTC

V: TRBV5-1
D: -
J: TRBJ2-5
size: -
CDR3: CASSLTGPQETQYF
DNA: TGCGCCAGCAGCCTGACAGGTCCACAAGAGACCCAGTACTTC

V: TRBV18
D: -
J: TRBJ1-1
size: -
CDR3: CASSPGRVTEAFF
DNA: TGTGCCAGCTCACCAGGCAGGGTTACTGAAGCTTTCTTT

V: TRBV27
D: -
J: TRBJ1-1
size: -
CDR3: CASSLRGATEAFF
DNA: TGTGCCAGCAGTTTGCGGGGAGCTACTGAAGCTTTCTTT

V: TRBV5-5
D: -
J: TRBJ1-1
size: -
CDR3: CASSLAGLEAFF
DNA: TGTGCCAGCAGCTTGGCGGGACTTGAAGCTTTCTTT

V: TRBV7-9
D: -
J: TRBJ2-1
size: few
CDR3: CASSSPLAGASYNEQFF
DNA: TGTGCCAGCAGCTCACCCCTCGCGGGGGCCTCCTACAATGAGCAGTTCTTC